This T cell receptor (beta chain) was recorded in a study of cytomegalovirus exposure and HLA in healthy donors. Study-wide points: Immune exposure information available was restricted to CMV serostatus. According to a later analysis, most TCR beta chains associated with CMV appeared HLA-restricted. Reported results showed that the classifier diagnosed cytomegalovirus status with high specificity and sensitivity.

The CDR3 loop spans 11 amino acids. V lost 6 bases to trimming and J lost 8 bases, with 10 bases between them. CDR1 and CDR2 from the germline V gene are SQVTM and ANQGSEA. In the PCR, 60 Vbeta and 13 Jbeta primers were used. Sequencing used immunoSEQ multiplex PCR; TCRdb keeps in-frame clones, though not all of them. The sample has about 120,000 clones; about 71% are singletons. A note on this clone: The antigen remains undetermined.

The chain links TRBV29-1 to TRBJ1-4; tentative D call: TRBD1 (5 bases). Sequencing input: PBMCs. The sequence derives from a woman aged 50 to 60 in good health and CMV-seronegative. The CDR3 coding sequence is TGCAGCGTGTCGGGGGGAGAAAAACTGTTTTTT. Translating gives CSVSGGEKLFF.